A single sample is the source of the 7 T cell receptor beta chains below, sequenced in a study of CD8 T cells in Susac syndrome. Roughly 0.45 to 1 ug RNA was reverse transcribed with random hexamers. A single record per CDR3 protein comes from TCRdb applying MiXCR to the immunoSEQ multiplex PCR reads. The sample consists of roughly 190,000 distinct CDR3 sequences, around 95% of them appearing once. Sequenced sample: CD4+ T cells from PBMCs. The receptors were sampled from a human donor with Susac syndrome.

In its sample, this clonotype was seen a few times. Germline and junction disagree at one end, which may indicate a read error. The rearrangement links TRBV11-2 to TRBJ2-7; 13 nucleotides align to TRBD2. The CDR3 spans 15 residues. The V gene's germline CDR1 is SGHAT and CDR2 FQNNGV. CDR3 loop: CASSLGSGTSGKQDF. The CDR3 DNA follows: TGTGCCAGCAGCTTAGGTAGCGGGACTAGCGGGAAGCAAGACTTC.

This chain joins TRBV20-1 and TRBJ2-1; D is tentatively TRBD1 or TRBD2 (6 bases each). This CDR3 is built from 15 residues. CDR1 and CDR2 from the germline V gene are DFQATT and SNEGSKA (reference sequence). Trimming removed 8 bases from V and 7 bases from J, with 24 bases in between. The CDR3 is CSCFLGGRTGNEQFF. CDR3 coding DNA: TGCAGTTGTTTTTTAGGGGGGCGGACGGGAAATGAGCAGTTCTTC.

The chain employs TRBV7-2 and TRBJ2-5; TRBD1 or TRBD2 may be the D gene (5 bases each). V lost 5 bases and J lost 5, with 12 bases in between. This CDR3 contains 13 residues. Per the germline V gene, CDR1 is SGHTA and CDR2 is FQGNSA. The CDR3 sequence: CASSRGPGETQYF. The CDR3 DNA reads as TGTGCCAGCAGCAGGGGACCAGGGGAGACCCAGTACTTC. Looking up the rest from reference TRBV7-2 and TRBJ2-5 gives the full variable domain: GAGVSQSPSNKVTEKGKDVELRCDPISGHTALYWYRQSLGQGLEFLIYFQGNSAPDKSGLPSDRFSAERTGGSVSTLTIQRTQQEDSAVYLCASSRGPGETQYFGPGTRLLVL.

The chain carries TRBV11-1 and TRBJ2-6; no clear D gene. The germline V gene has CDR1 SGHAT and CDR2 FQDESV (reference sequence). Trimming shortened V by 2 bases and J by 2 bases, and 1 base separated the two germline ends. CDR3 length: 13 residues. Here the CDR3 reads CASSLPGANVLTF. Here the CDR3 DNA reads TGTGCCAGCAGCTTACCTGGGGCCAACGTCCTGACTTTC. Using reference TRBV11-1 and TRBJ2-6 for the parts outside the CDR3, the full variable domain is EAEVAQSPRYKITEKSQAVAFWCDPISGHATLYWYRQILGQGPELLVQFQDESVVDDSQLPKDRFSAERLKGVDSTLKIQPAELGDSAMYLCASSLPGANVLTFGAGSRLTVL.

This chain uses TRBV11-2 with TRBJ2-1; D ambiguous. Trimming removed 5 bases at V and 5 bases at J, with 16 bases between. This CDR3 has 15 amino acids. Germline V gives CDR1 SGHAT, CDR2 FQNNGV. The CDR3 nucleotides are TGTGCCAGCAGCCTCCCTCTAGTTACCCACAATGAGCAGTTCTTC. Protein sequence: CASSLPLVTHNEQFF.

This chain links TRBV20-1 with TRBJ2-2, with TRBD1 identical over 7 bases. V lost 4 bases and J lost 4; bases outside the gene matches: 0. This CDR3 is built from 12 residues. The V gene's germline CDR1 is DFQATT and CDR2 SNEGSKA (reference sequence). CDR3 DNA sequence: TGCAGTGCTAACAGGGGCACCGGGGAGCTGTTTTTT. Amino acid sequence: CSANRGTGELFF.

J is TRBJ2-1 and V is TRBV4-2; tentatively, D is TRBD2 (6 bases). CDR3 length: 17 amino acids. Between the trimmed V and J ends, which lost 0 bases and 0 bases, there was a span of 12 bases. Germline V lookup: CDR1 LGHNA, CDR2 YNFKEQ. The CDR3 DNA reads TGTGCCAGCAGCCAAGATGGGGCGGGGAGCTCCTACAATGAGCAGTTCTTC. Translation gives CASSQDGAGSSYNEQFF.